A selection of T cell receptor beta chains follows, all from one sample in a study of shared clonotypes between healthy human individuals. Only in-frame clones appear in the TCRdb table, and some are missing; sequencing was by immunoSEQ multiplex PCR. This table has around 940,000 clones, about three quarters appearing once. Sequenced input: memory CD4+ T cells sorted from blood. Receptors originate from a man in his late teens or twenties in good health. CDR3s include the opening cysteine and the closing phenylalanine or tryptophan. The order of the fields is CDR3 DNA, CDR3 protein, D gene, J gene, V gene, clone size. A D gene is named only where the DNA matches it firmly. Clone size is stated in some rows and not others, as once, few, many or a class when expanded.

TGTGCCAGCAGCTTAGGCGGACAGGCGCGTAAAGAGACCCAGTACTTC | CASSLGGQARKETQYF | TRBD1 | TRBJ2-5 | TRBV7-9 | -
TGCGCCAGCAGCAGGGACGGGACAGAGAATCAGCCCCAGCATTTT | CASSRDGTENQPQHF | TRBD1 | TRBJ1-5 | TRBV5-1 | few
TGTGCCAGCAGCTTAGCGGGTACAGAGACCCAGTACTTC | CASSLAGTETQYF | - | TRBJ2-5 | TRBV7-8 | few
TGTGCCAGCAGTGTCACTTCTGGAGCTTTCTTT | CASSVTSGAFF | - | TRBJ1-1 | TRBV6-1 | -
TGTGCCAGCAGCTTGTATCGGGGTGCAGATACGCAGTATTTT | CASSLYRGADTQYF | - | TRBJ2-3 | TRBV5-6 | -
TGCAGCGTTGAAGTGGGGACAGGGGGGAGGGAGACCCAGTACTTC | CSVEVGTGGRETQYF | TRBD1 | TRBJ2-5 | TRBV29-1 | -
TGTGCCAGCAGCTTCGCCTCAGCTACCCAAGAGACCCAGTACTTC | CASSFASATQETQYF | - | TRBJ2-5 | TRBV7-9 | -
TGTGCCAGCAGCTACCGGGACTATAATTCACCCCTCCACTTT | CASSYRDYNSPLHF | - | TRBJ1-6 | TRBV7-9 | -
TGTGCCAGCAGTAGACGACTAGCGGGTTCCTACGAGCAGTACTTC | CASSRRLAGSYEQYF | TRBD2 | TRBJ2-7 | TRBV6-5 | -
TGTGCCAGCAGTGAAAACGGGGATTCCTACAATGAGCAGTTCTTC | CASSENGDSYNEQFF | - | TRBJ2-1 | TRBV6-1 | few
TGTGCCACTTCCGTACCACAGGGCCACTATGGCTACACCTTC | CATSVPQGHYGYTF | - | TRBJ1-2 | TRBV19 | many
TGTGCCAGCAGCCCGGACTGGGGAAGCAATCAGCCCCAGCATTTT | CASSPDWGSNQPQHF | - | TRBJ1-5 | TRBV28 | -
TGTGCAGGTGGCTCCTACAATGAGCAGTTCTTC | CAGGSYNEQFF | - | TRBJ2-1 | TRBV30 | -
TGTGCCAGCAGCTTTGCTAGCGGGAGGATAAACACAGATACGCAGTATTTT | CASSFASGRINTDTQYF | TRBD2 | TRBJ2-3 | TRBV13 | -
TGTGCCAGCAAGGGACAGGGGGAGACTGAAGCTTTCTTT | CASKGQGETEAFF | TRBD1 | TRBJ1-1 | TRBV6-4 | -
TGTGCTAGTGGTAGGACAGGGAGCTATGGCTACACCTTC | CASGRTGSYGYTF | TRBD1 | TRBJ1-2 | TRBV12-5 | -
TGTGCCAGCAGTGAATCCCATACAGATACGCAGTATTTT | CASSESHTDTQYF | - | TRBJ2-3 | TRBV6-1 | few
TGTGCCAGCAGCTTAGCGCCGGTTTCTACTGGAAACACCATATATTTT | CASSLAPVSTGNTIYF | - | TRBJ1-3 | TRBV7-2 | -
TGTGCCAGCAGCTTAATGAGGCGGCGCGGTTTCTACAATGAGCAGTTCTTC | CASSLMRRRGFYNEQFF | - | TRBJ2-1 | TRBV5-8 | once
TGTGCCAGTAGTATAGAGGACGGGCTCTCCTACGAGCAGTACTTC | CASSIEDGLSYEQYF | - | TRBJ2-7 | TRBV19 | -
TGTGCCACATCCTCGTGGGGGCGCGGAGGGAGCTATGGCTACACCTTC | CATSSWGRGGSYGYTF | - | TRBJ1-2 | TRBV15 | -
TGTGCCAGCAGTTTCCCCGCGGTCCGGGGCGCTGAAGCTTTCTTT | CASSFPAVRGAEAFF | - | TRBJ1-1 | TRBV28 | -
TGTGCCAGCGGCCGGACTAGCGGGAGACTAGAGACCCAGTACTTC | CASGRTSGRLETQYF | TRBD2 | TRBJ2-5 | TRBV27 | -
TGTGCCAGCTCACCGGCTAGCGGGAGAGGCAATGAGCAGTTCTTC | CASSPASGRGNEQFF | TRBD2 | TRBJ2-1 | TRBV18 | -
TGTGCCAGCTCACCCGTGTCCGGGACAGGGGGTGCTGGGGCCAACGTCCTGACTTTC | CASSPVSGTGGAGANVLTF | TRBD1 | TRBJ2-6 | TRBV18 | -
TGTGCCATCAGTGAGTCCGCTGAAAAACTGTTTTTT | CAISESAEKLFF | - | TRBJ1-4 | TRBV10-3 | few
TGTGCCAGCAGCCCCCCCACTTCCGCCAACGTCCTGACTTTC | CASSPPTSANVLTF | - | TRBJ2-6 | TRBV7-9 | -
TGCAGCGTTGAATCAGGGTCGAGGACCGGGGAGCTGTTTTTT | CSVESGSRTGELFF | - | TRBJ2-2 | TRBV29-1 | -
TGTGCCAGCAGCTTAGTCTTCCGGACAAACTCCTACGAGCAGTACTTC | CASSLVFRTNSYEQYF | - | TRBJ2-7 | TRBV7-6 | once
TGCGCCAGCAGCGGGGGGCAGGGCACAGATACGCAGTATTTT | CASSGGQGTDTQYF | - | TRBJ2-3 | TRBV5-1 | -
TGTGCCAGCAGCTTGGCCGGGACAGGGACAAATCAGCCCCAGCATTTT | CASSLAGTGTNQPQHF | TRBD1 | TRBJ1-5 | TRBV7-8 | -
TGTGCCAGCAGTGAAGCCGGGCGGGATCCAGATACGCAGTATTTT | CASSEAGRDPDTQYF | - | TRBJ2-3 | TRBV6-1 | few
TGTGCCAGCAGGAGATACAGGGGAGACGGCAATCAGCCCCAGCATTTT | CASRRYRGDGNQPQHF | TRBD1 | TRBJ1-5 | TRBV27 | -
TGTGCCAGCAGCCGACAGGGGTCCTACGAGCAGTACTTC | CASSRQGSYEQYF | TRBD1 | TRBJ2-7 | TRBV13 | -
TGTGCCAGCAGGGGCCGGGACGGACGATACGAGCAGTACTTC | CASRGRDGRYEQYF | - | TRBJ2-7 | TRBV2 | -
TGTGCCAGCAGCCCTCCGGGACAGGGGAGGCCCGAGCAGTACTTC | CASSPPGQGRPEQYF | TRBD1 | TRBJ2-7 | TRBV2 | -
TGTGCCAGCACCCGGGAGTCCGGGGCCAACGTCCTGACTTTC | CASTRESGANVLTF | - | TRBJ2-6 | TRBV5-8 | few
TGTGCCAGCTCATCCTCCCGCACTGGGGCCAACGTCCTGACTTTC | CASSSSRTGANVLTF | - | TRBJ2-6 | TRBV18 | -
TGTGCCAGCAGTTTAGCTCTGGGCACTGAAGCTTTCTTT | CASSLALGTEAFF | - | TRBJ1-1 | TRBV28 | -
TGCGCCAGCAGCATGGGAGGGACCAATCAGCCCCAGCATTTT | CASSMGGTNQPQHF | - | TRBJ1-5 | TRBV5-1 | -
TGTGCCACCCAACGAATGGGAGGGAAGGTCGGCGGGGAGCTGTTTTTT | CATQRMGGKVGGELFF | TRBD2 | TRBJ2-2 | TRBV10-3 | few
TGTGCCAGTAGTATGGATGATAGTGTGGTGGGGAGGTCTGGGGCCAACGTCCTGACTTTC | CASSMDDSVVGRSGANVLTF | - | TRBJ2-6 | TRBV19 | -
TGTGCCAGCAGTGGGGACGGTGCCTATGGCTACACCTTC | CASSGDGAYGYTF | - | TRBJ1-2 | TRBV2 | -
TGTGCCAGCAGTATAGACAGGGGGCGGGAGACCCAGTACTTC | CASSIDRGRETQYF | TRBD1 | TRBJ2-5 | TRBV6-1 | -
TGTGCCAGCAGTCCAAACACGTACACTGAAGCTTTCTTT | CASSPNTYTEAFF | - | TRBJ1-1 | TRBV7-2 | few
TGTGCCAGCAGCCTAGTATCCGGGACTTACTCTGGAAACACCATATATTTT | CASSLVSGTYSGNTIYF | - | TRBJ1-3 | TRBV7-8 | -
TGCGCCAGCAGTCCCCGGACTAGCTCCTACAATGAGCAGTTCTTC | CASSPRTSSYNEQFF | TRBD2 | TRBJ2-1 | TRBV10-1 | -
TGTGCCAGCAGCTCCGAGACAGGGTGGGACATGAACACTGAAGCTTTCTTT | CASSSETGWDMNTEAFF | TRBD1 | TRBJ1-1 | TRBV7-9 | once
TGTGCCAGCAGCCGTGGACAGCTTCTCTACTCTGGAAACACCATATATTTT | CASSRGQLLYSGNTIYF | - | TRBJ1-3 | TRBV7-9 | -
TGTGCCAGCAGTGAAACAGGATTTAGCTCCTACGAGCAGTACTTC | CASSETGFSSYEQYF | - | TRBJ2-7 | TRBV6-1 | -
TGCGCCAGCAGCCAAGAAGCGGGACAGAAGAGCTATGGCTACACCTTC | CASSQEAGQKSYGYTF | TRBD1 | TRBJ1-2 | TRBV4-3 | -
TGTGCCAGCAGCCCCTGGACAGGGGGGAGCTCCTACGAGCAGTACTTC | CASSPWTGGSSYEQYF | TRBD1 | TRBJ2-7 | TRBV11-2 | -
TGTGCCAGCAGCCGTGACAGGGGGACCTATGGCTACACCTTC | CASSRDRGTYGYTF | TRBD1 | TRBJ1-2 | TRBV7-9 | few
TGTGCCAGCAGTGTGGGGGGATCGGCTTTCTTT | CASSVGGSAFF | - | TRBJ1-1 | TRBV6-1 | few
TGTGCCAGCAGCTCAGATGCGGGAGCAGATACGCAGTATTTT | CASSSDAGADTQYF | TRBD2 | TRBJ2-3 | TRBV7-2 | -
TGTGCCATCAGTGAGGTGTCAGGCGGGAGGACTAGCACAGATACGCAGTATTTT | CAISEVSGGRTSTDTQYF | TRBD2 | TRBJ2-3 | TRBV10-3 | -
TGTGCCAGTACTAATACAGGGGTGGGCTATGGCTACACCTTC | CASTNTGVGYGYTF | TRBD1 | TRBJ1-2 | TRBV19 | -
TGTGCCAGCAGCCGGGCGACTAGCCTTATACCCGGGGAGCTGTTTTTT | CASSRATSLIPGELFF | TRBD2 | TRBJ2-2 | TRBV27 | -
TGTGCCAGCTCCCCTCAGGGTGGGGCGGGAGCCTACGAGCAGTACTTC | CASSPQGGAGAYEQYF | TRBD2 | TRBJ2-7 | TRBV18 | few
TGTGCCAGCTCACCATATACAGGAACCCTCTCCTACGAGCAGTACTTC | CASSPYTGTLSYEQYF | - | TRBJ2-7 | TRBV18 | -